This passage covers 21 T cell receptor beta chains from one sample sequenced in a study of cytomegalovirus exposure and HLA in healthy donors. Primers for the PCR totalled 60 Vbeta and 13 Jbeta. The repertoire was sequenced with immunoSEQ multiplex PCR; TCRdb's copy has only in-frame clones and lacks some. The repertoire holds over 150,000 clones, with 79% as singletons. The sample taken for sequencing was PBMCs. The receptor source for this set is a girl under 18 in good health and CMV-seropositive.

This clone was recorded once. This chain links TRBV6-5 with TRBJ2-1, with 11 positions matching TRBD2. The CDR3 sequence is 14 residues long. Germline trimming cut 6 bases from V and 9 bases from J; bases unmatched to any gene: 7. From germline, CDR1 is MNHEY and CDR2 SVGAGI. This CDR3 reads CASSPGLAVAEQFF. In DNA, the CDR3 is TGTGCCAGCAGCCCGGGACTAGCGGTGGCTGAGCAGTTCTTC.

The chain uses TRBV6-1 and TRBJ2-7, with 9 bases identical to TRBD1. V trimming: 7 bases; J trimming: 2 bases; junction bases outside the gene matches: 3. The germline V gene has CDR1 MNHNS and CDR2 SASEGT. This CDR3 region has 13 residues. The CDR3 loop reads CASNRDRAYEQYF. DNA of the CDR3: TGTGCCAGCAATAGGGACAGGGCCTACGAGCAGTACTTC.

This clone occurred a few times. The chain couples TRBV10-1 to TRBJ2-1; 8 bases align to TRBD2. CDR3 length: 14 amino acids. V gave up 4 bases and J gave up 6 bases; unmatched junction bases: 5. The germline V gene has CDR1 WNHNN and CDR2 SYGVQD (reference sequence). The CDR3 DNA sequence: TGCGCCAGCAGTGGGCGGGGGGCCTTCAATGAGCAGTTCTTC. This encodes CASSGRGAFNEQFF.

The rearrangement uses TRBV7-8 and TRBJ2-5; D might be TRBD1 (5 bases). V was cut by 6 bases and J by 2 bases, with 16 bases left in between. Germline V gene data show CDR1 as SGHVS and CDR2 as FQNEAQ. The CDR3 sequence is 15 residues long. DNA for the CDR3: TGTGCCAGCAGGCAGGGTTGGATCGAACAAGAGACCCAGTACTTC. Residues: CASRQGWIEQETQYF.

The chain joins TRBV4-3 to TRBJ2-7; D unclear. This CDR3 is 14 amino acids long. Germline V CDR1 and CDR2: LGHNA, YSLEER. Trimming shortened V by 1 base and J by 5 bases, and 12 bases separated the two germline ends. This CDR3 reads CASSQVRTDHEQYF. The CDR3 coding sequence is TGCGCCAGCAGCCAAGTTCGTACAGATCACGAGCAGTACTTC.

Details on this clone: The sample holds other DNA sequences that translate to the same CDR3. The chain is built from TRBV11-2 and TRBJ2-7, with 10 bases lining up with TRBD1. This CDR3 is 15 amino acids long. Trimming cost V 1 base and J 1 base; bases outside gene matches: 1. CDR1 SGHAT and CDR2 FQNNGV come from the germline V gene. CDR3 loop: CASSLGTGGSYEQYF. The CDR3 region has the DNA TGTGCCAGCAGCTTAGGGACAGGGGGTTCCTACGAGCAGTACTTC.

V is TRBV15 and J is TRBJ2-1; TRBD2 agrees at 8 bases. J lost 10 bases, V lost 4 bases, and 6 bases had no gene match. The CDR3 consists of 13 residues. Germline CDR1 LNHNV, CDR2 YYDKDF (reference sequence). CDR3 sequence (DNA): TGTGCCACCAGCACCCGTAGCGGGGCCGAGCAGTTCTTC. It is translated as CATSTRSGAEQFF. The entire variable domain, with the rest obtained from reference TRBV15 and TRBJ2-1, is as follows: DAMVIQNPRYQVTQFGKPVTLSCSQTLNHNVMYWYQQKSSQAPKLLFHYYDKDFNNEADTPDNFQSRRPNTSFCFLDIRSPGLGDTAMYLCATSTRSGAEQFFGPGTRLTVL.

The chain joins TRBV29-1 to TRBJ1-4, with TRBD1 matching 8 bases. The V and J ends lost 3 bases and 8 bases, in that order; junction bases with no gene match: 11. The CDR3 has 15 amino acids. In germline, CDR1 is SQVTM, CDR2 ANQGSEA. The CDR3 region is CSVDGGGQGLEKLFF. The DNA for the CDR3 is TGCAGCGTTGATGGTGGAGGACAGGGTTTAGAAAAACTGTTTTTT. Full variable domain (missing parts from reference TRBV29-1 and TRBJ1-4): SAVISQKPSRDICQRGTSLTIQCQVDSQVTMMFWYRQQPGQSLTLIATANQGSEATYESGFVIDKFPISRPNLTFSTLTVSNMSPEDSSIYLCSVDGGGQGLEKLFFGSGTQLSVL.

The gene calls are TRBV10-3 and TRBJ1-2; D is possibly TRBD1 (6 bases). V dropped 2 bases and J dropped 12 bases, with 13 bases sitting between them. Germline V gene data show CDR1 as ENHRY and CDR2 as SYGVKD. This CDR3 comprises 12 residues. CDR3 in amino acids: CAISEADRIHTF. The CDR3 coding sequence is TGTGCCATCAGTGAGGCCGACAGGATCCACACCTTC.

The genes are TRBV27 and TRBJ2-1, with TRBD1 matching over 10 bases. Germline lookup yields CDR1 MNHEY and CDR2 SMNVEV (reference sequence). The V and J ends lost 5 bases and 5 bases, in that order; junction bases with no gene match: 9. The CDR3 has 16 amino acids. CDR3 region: CASSALGGTGDNEQFF. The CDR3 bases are TGTGCCAGCAGTGCCCTCGGGGGGACAGGGGACAATGAGCAGTTCTTC.

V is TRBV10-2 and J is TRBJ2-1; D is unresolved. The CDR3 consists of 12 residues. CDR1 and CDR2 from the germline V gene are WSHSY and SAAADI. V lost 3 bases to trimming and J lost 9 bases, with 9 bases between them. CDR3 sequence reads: CASSETVSEQFF. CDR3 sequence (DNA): TGCGCCAGCAGTGAAACTGTTAGTGAGCAGTTCTTC.

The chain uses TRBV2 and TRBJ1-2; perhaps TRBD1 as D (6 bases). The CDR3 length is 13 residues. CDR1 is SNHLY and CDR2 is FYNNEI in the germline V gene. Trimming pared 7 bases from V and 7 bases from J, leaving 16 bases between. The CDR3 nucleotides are TGTGCCAGCACTCCGGGGGGGGCAGGTGGCTACACCTTC. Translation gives CASTPGGAGGYTF.

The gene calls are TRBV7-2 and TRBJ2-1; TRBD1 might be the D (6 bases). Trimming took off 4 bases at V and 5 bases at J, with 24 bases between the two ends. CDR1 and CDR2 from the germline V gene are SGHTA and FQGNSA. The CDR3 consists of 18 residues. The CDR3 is CASSSGVGRPGGDNEQFF. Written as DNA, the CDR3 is TGTGCCAGCAGCTCAGGGGTGGGGCGCCCCGGAGGAGACAATGAGCAGTTCTTC.

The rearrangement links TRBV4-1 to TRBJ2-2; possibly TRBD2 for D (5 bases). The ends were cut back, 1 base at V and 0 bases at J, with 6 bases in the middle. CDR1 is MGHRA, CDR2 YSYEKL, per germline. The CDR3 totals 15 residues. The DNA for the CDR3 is TGCGCCAGCAGCCAAGTACTAGCGAACACCGGGGAGCTGTTTTTT. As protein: CASSQVLANTGELFF.

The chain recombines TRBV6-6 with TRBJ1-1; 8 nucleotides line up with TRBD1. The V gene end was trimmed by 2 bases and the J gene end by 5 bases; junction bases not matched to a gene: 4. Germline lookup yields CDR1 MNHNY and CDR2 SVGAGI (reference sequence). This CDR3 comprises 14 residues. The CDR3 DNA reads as TGTGCCAGCAGTTACGGACAGGGCGGGACTGAAGCTTTCTTT. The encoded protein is CASSYGQGGTEAFF.

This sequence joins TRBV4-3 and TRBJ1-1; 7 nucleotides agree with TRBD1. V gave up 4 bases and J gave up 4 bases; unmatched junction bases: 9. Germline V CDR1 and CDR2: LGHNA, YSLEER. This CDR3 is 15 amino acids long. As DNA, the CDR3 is TGCGCCAGCAGCCGCGACCAGGGGGGACGCACTGAAGCTTTCTTT. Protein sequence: CASSRDQGGRTEAFF.

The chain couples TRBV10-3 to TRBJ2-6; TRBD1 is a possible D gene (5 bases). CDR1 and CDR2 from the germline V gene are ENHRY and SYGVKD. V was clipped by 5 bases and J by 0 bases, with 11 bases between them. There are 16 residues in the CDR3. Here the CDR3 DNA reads TGTGCCATCAGTTCGACAGACCCCTCTGGGGCCAACGTCCTGACTTTC. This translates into CAISSTDPSGANVLTF.

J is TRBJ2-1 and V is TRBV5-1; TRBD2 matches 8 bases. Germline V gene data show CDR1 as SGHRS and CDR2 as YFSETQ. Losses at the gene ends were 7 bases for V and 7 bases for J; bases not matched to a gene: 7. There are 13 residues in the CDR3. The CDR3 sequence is CASAQGLVNEQFF. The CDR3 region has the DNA TGCGCCAGCGCACAGGGACTAGTTAATGAGCAGTTCTTC.

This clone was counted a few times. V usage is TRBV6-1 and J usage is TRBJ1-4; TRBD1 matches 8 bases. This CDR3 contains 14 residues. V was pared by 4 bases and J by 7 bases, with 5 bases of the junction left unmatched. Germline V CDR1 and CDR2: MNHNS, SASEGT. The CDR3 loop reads CASSVGQGFEKLFF. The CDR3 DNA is TGTGCCAGCAGTGTCGGACAGGGCTTTGAAAAACTGTTTTTT.

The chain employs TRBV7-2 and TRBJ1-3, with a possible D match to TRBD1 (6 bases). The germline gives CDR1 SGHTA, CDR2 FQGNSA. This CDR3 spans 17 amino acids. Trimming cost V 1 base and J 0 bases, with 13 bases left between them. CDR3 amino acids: CASSLDTGLLSGNTIYF. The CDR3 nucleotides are TGTGCCAGCAGCTTAGACACAGGGCTCCTCTCTGGAAACACCATATATTTT.

As DNA, the CDR3 is TGTGCCAGCAGTGTCCCTGAGCAGGGCTACGAGCAGTACTTC. Translated: CASSVPEQGYEQYF. The chain couples TRBV2 to TRBJ2-7; weak D call: TRBD1 (5 bases). This CDR3 has 14 residues. The germline V and J ends were trimmed by 4 bases and 3 bases, with 13 bases remaining between them. Per germline, CDR1 SNHLY and CDR2 FYNNEI.